This T cell receptor (beta chain) originates from a study of shared clonotypes between healthy human individuals (dated by TCRdb to about 2020). In the study overall: Three men and a couple of women, aged 18 to 49 years, made up the cohort. Blood TCR repertoires of 5 or 6 healthy adults were deeply sequenced to estimate repertoire size and the extent of clonotype sharing between individuals. Per donor, three plates each were used for CD4 naive and CD4 memory, two for CD8 naive, and one for CD8 memory. Each donor's leukapheresis produced roughly between roughly 0.85 and 9 billion PBMCs. To increase sequencing depth and limit assay-specific biases, different laboratories used diverse techniques to prepare libraries and sequence TCR repertoires. The paper's findings and limits, for the study overall: When a handful of donors were compared, the shared fraction of clonotypes was around 5.1% for naive CD4, approximately 3.3% for naive CD8, about 2.4% for memory CD4, and 0.35% to 0.5% for memory CD8. Sampling was restricted to blood, and TCR repertoires in tissues likely differ from the TCR repertoires found in blood. Even with the large sequencing depth, rarefaction of the sorted-subset datasets indicated that sequencing was incomplete. Estimated clonotype richness was generally larger for naive than for memory subsets. Pairwise subsampling led to the expectation that sequencing depth would affect the degree of clonotype sharing among donors. Because the study included only a small number of donors, the genetic and exposure-history diversity represented was limited. Clonotypes shared by all four sorted-subset donors showed higher generation probabilities than non-shared clonotypes.

The donors were healthy, HIV-negative adults who had no recently reported acute infections or vaccinations. Every donor was a Caucasian adult living in Nashville, Tennessee, USA. Magnetic negative selection was used to enrich CD4+ T cells, after which naive cells were positively selected on CD45RA and the negative fraction became the memory subset. After blood collection by leukapheresis, PBMCs were isolated using Ficoll-Histopaque density gradient centrifugation and then cryopreserved in the vapor phase of liquid nitrogen. Purity and quantity of every magnetically sorted T cell population were checked by analytical flow cytometry. Genomic DNA was isolated from each sorted fraction and quantified by UV absorbance on a Nanodrop 2000c. Using the deep immunoSEQ assay, TCR CDR3 regions were amplified from genomic DNA by multiplex PCR. For each cell subset, the extracted genomic DNA was distributed evenly across all wells of several immunoSEQ 96-well plates, and each plate served as one replicate. Each replicate PCR for sorted subsets received 150 to 250 ng genomic DNA, equal to roughly 33,000 T cell genomes. Purified libraries were quantified with a Qubit 3.0 fluorometer, sized on a Bioanalyzer 2100, and re-quantified with the KAPA Library Quantification kit. A separate single-read 150-cycle Illumina NextSeq 550 flow cell was used to sequence each immunoSEQ 96-well plate. In the source study's methods: Because only junctional sequences without quality scores were contained in the immunoSEQ output, filtering matching that applied to full-length reads could not be performed. Sequences were annotated with PyIR, a Python wrapper for IgBLAST v1.9, and V/J genes and CDR3 were assigned using IMGT germline references. Any read was removed if the V/J assignment was weak (E-value above 1e-6), the CDR3 was missing, or the read contained stop codons, out-of-frame junctions, or ambiguous translated residues. V3J clonotypes were defined as sequences sharing the same inferred V gene, J gene, and CDR3 amino acid sequence. To compute the percentage overlap between repertoires, the number of shared unique clonotypes was divided by the size of the smaller repertoire. RTK rarefaction, the Chao1 estimator, and Recon v2.1 estimates of unobserved clonotypes were used to assess repertoire richness. Generation probabilities for all TCRbeta clonotypes obtained by the gDNA method from a handful of donors were computed using OLGA. TCRdb holds this immuneACCESS table with in-frame rearrangements only. Some clones are missing; in checked studies, unresolved V genes explain under half, and the rest has no known cause. The V and J calls and clone size come from that table; D and trimming were worked out from the DNA. The sample has over 2 million clones on record, 85% to 95% of them singletons. Approximately 0.4% of the sample is taken by the ten largest.

To note about this clone: What antigen it recognizes has not been identified. The record has no base qualities; no much larger clone is one base away.

The CDR3 contains 15 residues, cysteine and phenylalanine counted. Just the 45-base CDR3 DNA is kept, in frame starting at base 1. Trimming removed 2 bases from V and 2 bases from J, leaving 10 bases between the germline ends. Via the germline V gene (reference sequence), CDR1 is LNHNV and CDR2 YYDKDF. The rearranged chain carries TRBV15 and TRBJ1-5; TRBD1 is a weak D gene call, 5 bases matching. Sequenced: naive CD4+ T cells from PBMCs. The cell subset or site label corresponds to: CD45RA+ positively selected. The receptor was isolated from a man aged 18 to 29 in good health. Some clones in this sample may be carry-over from other donors' samples. CDR3 protein: CATSRLQGGNQPQHF. The DNA reads as follows: TGTGCCACCAGCAGATTGCAGGGTGGCAATCAGCCCCAGCATTTT. With the rest looked up from the reference TRBV15 and TRBJ1-5 genes rather than sequenced, the full variable domain is DAMVIQNPRYQVTQFGKPVTLSCSQTLNHNVMYWYQQKSSQAPKLLFHYYDKDFNNEADTPDNFQSRRPNTSFCFLDIRSPGLGDTAMYLCATSRLQGGNQPQHFGDGTRLSIL.